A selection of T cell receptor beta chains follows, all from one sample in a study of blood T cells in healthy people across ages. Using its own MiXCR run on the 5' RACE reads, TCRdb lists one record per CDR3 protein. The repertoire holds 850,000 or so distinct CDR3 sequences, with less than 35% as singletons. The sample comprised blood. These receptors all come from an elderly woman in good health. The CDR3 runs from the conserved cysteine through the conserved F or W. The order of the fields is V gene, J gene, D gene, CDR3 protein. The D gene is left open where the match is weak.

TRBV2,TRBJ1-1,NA,CASSETGAFF
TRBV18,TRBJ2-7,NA,CASSPPQAQTYEQYF
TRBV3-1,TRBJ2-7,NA,CASSPLDGYEQYF
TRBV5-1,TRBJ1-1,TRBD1,CASSITGGTEAFF
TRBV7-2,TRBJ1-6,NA,CASSLAGGASSPLHF
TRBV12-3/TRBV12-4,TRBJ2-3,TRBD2,CASSGLAGGPYTQYF
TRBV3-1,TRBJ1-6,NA,CASSQRPRGGSPLHF
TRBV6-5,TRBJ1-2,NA,CASSYQTRTTSGYTF
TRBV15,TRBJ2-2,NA,CATSRDRALTNTGELFF
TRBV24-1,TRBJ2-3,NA,CATSDSPLPNPTDTQYF
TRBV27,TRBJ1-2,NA,CASSPLGGHGYTF
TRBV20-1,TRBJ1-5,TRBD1,CSARDRGNGQPQHF
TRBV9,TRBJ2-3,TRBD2,CASSVRLAGGPADTQYF
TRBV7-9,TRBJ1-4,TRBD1,CASSVRDRTTNEKLFF
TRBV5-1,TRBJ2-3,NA,CASSLNPARDTQYF
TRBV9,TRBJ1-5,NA,CASSAGDAYQPQHF
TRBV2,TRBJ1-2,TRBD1,CASSGQGATNYGYTF
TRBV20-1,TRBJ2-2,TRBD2,CSADPSGGSGELFF
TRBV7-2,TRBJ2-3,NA,CASSLQFTDTQYF
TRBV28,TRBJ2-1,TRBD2,CASRSTMGLGTYNEQFF
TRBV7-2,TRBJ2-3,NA,CASSLWSWDGAGDTQYF
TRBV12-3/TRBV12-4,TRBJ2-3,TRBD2,CASGSRLAVGTDTQYF
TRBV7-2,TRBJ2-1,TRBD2,CASRNQGLAGAQNEQFF
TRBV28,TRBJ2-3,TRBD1,CASHVVGRGLIVTDTQYF
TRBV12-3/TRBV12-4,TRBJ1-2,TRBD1,CASSPLAGGGYGYTF
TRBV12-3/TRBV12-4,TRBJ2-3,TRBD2,CASRHIAGGVSTDVQYF
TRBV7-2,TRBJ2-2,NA,CASSAGYVGTGELFF
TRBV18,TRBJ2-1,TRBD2,CASLDPGLAGGNNEQFF
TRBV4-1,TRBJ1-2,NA,CASSQARGIGGYTF
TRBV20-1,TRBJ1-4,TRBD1,CSARAYRGATNEKLFF
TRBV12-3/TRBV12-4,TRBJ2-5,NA,CASRTQTAGKTQYF
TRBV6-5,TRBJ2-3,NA,CASSYSGPTDTQYF
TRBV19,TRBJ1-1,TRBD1,CASSIPTGLGGEAFF
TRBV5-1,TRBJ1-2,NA,CASSLFRDSGYTF
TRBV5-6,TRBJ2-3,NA,CAGSLQRRDTQYF
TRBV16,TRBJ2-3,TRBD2,CAGSQRLAGSTDTQYF
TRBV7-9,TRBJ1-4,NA,CASTSSVRSNQKLFF
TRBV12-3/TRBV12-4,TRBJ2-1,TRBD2,CASSPWGGGSYNEQFF
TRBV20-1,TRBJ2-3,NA,CSARDPRGLTDTQYF
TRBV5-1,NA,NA,CASNLAGQNYEQYF
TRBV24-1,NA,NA,CATTDSYEQYF
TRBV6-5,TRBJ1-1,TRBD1,CASRWDSQNTEAFF
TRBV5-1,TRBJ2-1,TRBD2,CASSSSYGAGGRNEQFF
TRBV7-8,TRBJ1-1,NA,CASRPPSGGPAFF
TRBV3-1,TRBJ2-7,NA,CASSSYFQGEQYF
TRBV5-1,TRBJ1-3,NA,CASSPDSQSSGNTIYF
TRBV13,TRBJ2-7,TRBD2,CASSLAGTSGGRYEQYF
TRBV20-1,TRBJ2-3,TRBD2,CSARAGGGTSTDTQYF
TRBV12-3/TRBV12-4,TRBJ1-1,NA,CASSHTPVRATEAFF
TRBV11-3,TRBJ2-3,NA,CASSWYSGRSTDTQYF
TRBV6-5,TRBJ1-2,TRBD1,CASRPTGANYGYTF
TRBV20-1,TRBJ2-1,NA,CSASDSRREDEQFF
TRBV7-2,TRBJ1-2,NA,CASSFLTGLKSSYGYTF
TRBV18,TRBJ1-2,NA,CASSPPGGVKVGYTF
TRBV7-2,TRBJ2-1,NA,CASSLGSGPNEQFF
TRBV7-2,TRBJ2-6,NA,CASSLGGGGLSGANVLTF
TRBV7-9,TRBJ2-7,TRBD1,CASTQGTAYEQYF
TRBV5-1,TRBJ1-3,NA,CASSLQGYSGNTIYF
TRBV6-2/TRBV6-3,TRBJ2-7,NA,CASSSPLYEQYF